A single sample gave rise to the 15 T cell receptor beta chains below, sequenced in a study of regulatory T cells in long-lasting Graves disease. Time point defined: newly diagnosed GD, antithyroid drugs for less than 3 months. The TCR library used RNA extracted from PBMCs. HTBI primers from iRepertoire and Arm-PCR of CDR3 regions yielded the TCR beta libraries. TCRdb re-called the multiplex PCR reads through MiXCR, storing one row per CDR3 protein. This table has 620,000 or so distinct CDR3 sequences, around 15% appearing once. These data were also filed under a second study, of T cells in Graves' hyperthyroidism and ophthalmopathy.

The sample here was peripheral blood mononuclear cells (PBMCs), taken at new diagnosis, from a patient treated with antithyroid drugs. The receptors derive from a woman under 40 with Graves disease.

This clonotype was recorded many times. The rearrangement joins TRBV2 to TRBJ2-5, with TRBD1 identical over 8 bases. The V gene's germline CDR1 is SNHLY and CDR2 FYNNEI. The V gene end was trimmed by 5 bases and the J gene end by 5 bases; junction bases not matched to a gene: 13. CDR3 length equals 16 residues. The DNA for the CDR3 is TGTGCCAGCAGTCAACACTTAAGGACAGGGAGGGAGACCCAGTACTTC. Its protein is CASSQHLRTGRETQYF.

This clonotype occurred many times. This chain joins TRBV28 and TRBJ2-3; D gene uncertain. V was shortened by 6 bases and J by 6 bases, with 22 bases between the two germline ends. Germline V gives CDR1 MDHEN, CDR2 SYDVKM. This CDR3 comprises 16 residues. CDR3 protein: CASSPHRLQQGDTQYF. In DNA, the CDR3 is TGTGCCAGCAGCCCCCACCGACTCCAGCAAGGGGATACGCAGTATTTT.

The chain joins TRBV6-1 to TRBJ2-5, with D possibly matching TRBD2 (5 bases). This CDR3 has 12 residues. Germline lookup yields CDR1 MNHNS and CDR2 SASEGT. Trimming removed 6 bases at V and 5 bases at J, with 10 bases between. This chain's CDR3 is CASRAPGETQYF. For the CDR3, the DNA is TGTGCCAGCAGGGCTCCGGGGGAGACCCAGTACTTC.

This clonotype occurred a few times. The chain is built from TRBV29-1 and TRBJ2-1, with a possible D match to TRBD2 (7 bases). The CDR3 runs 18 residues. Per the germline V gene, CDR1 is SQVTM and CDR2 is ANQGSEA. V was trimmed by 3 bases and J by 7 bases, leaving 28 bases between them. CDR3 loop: CSVEVWGGAVPVGNEQFF. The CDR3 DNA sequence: TGCAGCGTTGAGGTGTGGGGGGGGGCGGTGCCTGTGGGGAATGAGCAGTTCTTC.

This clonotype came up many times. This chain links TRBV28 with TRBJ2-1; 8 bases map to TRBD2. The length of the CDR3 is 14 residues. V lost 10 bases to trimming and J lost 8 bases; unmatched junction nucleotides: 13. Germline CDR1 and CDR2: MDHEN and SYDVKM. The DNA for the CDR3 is TGTGCCACTGGGACTAGAGAAGGGTCCGATGAGCAGTTCTTC. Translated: CATGTREGSDEQFF.

DNA for the CDR3: TGTGCCAGCAGTGATTGGTTCGGGGTAGACACTGAAGCTTTCTTT. Translating it yields CASSDWFGVDTEAFF. The chain recombines TRBV25-1 with TRBJ1-1; D is undetermined. The CDR3 contains 15 residues. Germline-derived CDR1 and CDR2 are MGHDK and SYGVNS. Trimming cost V 3 bases and J 3 bases, with 14 bases left between them.

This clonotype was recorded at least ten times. CDR3 sequence: CASSIQGTTEAFF. CDR3 in DNA: TGTGCCAGTAGTATACAGGGGACCACTGAAGCTTTCTTT. This chain connects TRBV19 to TRBJ1-1; D possibly corresponds to TRBD1 (6 bases). The CDR3 sequence is 13 residues long. Trimming left V 2 bases short and J 4 bases short, with 8 bases between. CDR1 is LNHDA, CDR2 SQIVND, per germline (reference sequence).

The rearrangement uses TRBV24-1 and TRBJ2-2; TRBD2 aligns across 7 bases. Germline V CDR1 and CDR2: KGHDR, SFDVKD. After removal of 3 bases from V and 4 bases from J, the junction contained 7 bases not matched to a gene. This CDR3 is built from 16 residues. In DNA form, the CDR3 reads TGTGCCACCAGTGATGTGGGGGGGGTGAGCACCGGGGAGCTGTTTTTT. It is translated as CATSDVGGVSTGELFF.

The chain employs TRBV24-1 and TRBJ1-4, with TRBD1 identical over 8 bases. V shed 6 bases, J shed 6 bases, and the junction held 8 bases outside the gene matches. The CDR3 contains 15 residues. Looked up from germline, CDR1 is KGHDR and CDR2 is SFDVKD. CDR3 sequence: CATSIGGTGYEKLFF. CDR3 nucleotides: TGTGCCACCAGTATCGGCGGGACAGGATATGAAAAACTGTTTTTT.

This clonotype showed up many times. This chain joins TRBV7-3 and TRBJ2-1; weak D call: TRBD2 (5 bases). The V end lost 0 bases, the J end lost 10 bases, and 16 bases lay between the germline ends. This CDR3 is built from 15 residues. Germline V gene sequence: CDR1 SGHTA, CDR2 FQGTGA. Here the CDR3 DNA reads TGTGCCAGCAGCTTAACCGGGGATCCCTCTGGGGAGCAGTTCTTC. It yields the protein CASSLTGDPSGEQFF.

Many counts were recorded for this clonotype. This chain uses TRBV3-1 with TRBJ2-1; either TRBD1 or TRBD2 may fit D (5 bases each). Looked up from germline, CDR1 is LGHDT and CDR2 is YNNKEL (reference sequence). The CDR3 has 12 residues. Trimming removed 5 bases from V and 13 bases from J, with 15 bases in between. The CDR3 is CASSEYGASQFF. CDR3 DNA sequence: TGTGCCAGCAGCGAATATGGGGCTAGCCAGTTCTTC.

CDR3 sequence reads: CASSTLMGYYGYTF. The CDR3 coding sequence is TGTGCCAGTAGTACCCTAATGGGATACTATGGCTACACCTTC. The V and J genes are TRBV19 and TRBJ1-2, with D uncertain. Germline CDR1 reads LNHDA; CDR2 reads SQIVND (reference sequence). This CDR3 is 14 amino acids long. Trimming took off 4 bases at V and 3 bases at J, with 12 bases between the two ends.

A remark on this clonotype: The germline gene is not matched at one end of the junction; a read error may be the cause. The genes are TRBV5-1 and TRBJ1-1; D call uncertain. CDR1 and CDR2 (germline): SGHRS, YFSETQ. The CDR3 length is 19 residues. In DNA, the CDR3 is TGTGCCAGCAGCTTAGAGGCAGCTCACCGACGATTGATGAACACTGAAGCTTTCTTT. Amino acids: CASSLEAAHRRLMNTEAFF. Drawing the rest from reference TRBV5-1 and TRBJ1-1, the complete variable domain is KAGVTQTPRYLIKTRGQQVTLSCSPISGHRSVSWYQQTPGQGLQFLFEYFSETQRNKGNFPGRFSGRQFSNSRSEMNVSTLELGDSALYLCASSLEAAHRRLMNTEAFFGQGTRLTVV.

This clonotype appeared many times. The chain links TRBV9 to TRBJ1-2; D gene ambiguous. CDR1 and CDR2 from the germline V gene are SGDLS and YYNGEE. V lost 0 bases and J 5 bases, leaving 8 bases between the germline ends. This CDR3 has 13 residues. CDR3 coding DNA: TGTGCCAGCAGCGTAGGACTGCCTTATGGCTACACCTTC. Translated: CASSVGLPYGYTF.

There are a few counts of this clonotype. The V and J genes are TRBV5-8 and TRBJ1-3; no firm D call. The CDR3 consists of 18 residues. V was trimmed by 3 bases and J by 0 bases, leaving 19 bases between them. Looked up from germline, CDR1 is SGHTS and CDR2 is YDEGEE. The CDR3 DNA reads TGTGCCAGCAGCTATCCCCACTGGTCCCTAAGCTCTGGAAACACCATATATTTT. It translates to CASSYPHWSLSSGNTIYF.